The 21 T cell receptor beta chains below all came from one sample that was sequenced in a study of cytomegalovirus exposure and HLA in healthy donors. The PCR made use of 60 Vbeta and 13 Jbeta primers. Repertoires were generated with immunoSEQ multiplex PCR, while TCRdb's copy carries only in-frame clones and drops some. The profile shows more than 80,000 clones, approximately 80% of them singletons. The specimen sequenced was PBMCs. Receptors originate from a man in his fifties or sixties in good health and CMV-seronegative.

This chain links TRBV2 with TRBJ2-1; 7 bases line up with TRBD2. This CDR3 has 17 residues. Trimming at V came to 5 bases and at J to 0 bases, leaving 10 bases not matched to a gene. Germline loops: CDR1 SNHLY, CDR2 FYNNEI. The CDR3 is CASSPWGGLSSYNEQFF. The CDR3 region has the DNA TGTGCCAGCAGTCCCTGGGGGGGACTTAGCTCCTACAATGAGCAGTTCTTC.

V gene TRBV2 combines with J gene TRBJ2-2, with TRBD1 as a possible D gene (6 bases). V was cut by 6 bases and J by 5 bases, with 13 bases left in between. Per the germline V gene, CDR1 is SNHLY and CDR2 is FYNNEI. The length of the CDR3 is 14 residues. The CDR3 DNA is TGTGCCAGCAGGAAGGACAGCCCTACCGGGGAGCTGTTTTTT. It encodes CASRKDSPTGELFF.

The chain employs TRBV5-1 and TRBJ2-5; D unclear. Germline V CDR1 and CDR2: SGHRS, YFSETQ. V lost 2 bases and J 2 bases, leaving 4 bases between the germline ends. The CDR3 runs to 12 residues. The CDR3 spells CASSFGQETQYF. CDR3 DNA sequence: TGCGCCAGCAGCTTCGGGCAAGAGACCCAGTACTTC.

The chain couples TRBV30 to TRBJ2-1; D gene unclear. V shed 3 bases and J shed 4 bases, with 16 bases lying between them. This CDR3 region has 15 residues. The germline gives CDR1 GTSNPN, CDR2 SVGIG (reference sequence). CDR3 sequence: CAWSPGRSFYNEQFF. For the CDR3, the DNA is TGTGCCTGGAGCCCCGGCAGGTCCTTTTACAATGAGCAGTTCTTC. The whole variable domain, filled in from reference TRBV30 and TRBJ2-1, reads SQTIHQWPATLVQPVGSPLSLECTVEGTSNPNLYWYRQAAGRGLQLLFYSVGIGQISSEVPQNLSASRPQDRQFILSSKKLLLSDSGFYLCAWSPGRSFYNEQFFGPGTRLTVL.

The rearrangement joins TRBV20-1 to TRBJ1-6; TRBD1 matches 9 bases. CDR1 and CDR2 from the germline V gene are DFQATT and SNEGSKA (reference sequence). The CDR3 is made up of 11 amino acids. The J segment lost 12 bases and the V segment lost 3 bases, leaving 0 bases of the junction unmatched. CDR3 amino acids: CSARTGGPLHF. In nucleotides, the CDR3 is TGCAGTGCTAGGACAGGGGGACCCCTCCACTTT.

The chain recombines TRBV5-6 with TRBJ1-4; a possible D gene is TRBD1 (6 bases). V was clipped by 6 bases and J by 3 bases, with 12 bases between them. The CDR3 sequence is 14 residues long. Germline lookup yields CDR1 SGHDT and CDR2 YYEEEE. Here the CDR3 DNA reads TGTGCCAGCACCCCGTGGGGGCCTAATGAAAAACTGTTTTTT. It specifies CASTPWGPNEKLFF.

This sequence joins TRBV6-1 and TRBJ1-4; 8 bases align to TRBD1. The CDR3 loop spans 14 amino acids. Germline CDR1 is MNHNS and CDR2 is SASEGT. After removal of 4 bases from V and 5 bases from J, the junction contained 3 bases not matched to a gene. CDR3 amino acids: CASSAGQDNEKLFF. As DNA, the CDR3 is TGTGCCAGCAGTGCGGGACAGGACAATGAAAAACTGTTTTTT.

The CDR3 sequence: CATSKEGYGYTF. The CDR3 DNA sequence: TGTGCCACCTCTAAGGAGGGCTATGGCTACACCTTC. The chain couples TRBV2 to TRBJ1-2, with D unclear. CDR1 and CDR2 from the germline V gene are SNHLY and FYNNEI. The CDR3 contains 12 residues. V gave up 10 bases and J gave up 4 bases, with 13 bases separating them. The whole variable domain, filled in from reference TRBV2 and TRBJ1-2, reads EPEVTQTPSHQVTQMGQEVILRCVPISNHLYFYWYRQILGQKVEFLVSFYNNEISEKSEIFDDQFSVERPDGSNFTLKIRSTKLEDSAMYFCATSKEGYGYTFGSGTRLTVV.

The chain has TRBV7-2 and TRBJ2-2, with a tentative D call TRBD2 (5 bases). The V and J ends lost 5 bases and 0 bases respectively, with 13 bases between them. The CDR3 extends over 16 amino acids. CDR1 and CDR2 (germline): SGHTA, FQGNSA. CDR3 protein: CASSREGRPNTGELFF. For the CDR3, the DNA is TGTGCCAGCAGCCGGGAAGGGAGACCGAACACCGGGGAGCTGTTTTTT.

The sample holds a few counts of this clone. The CDR3 loop reads CASSVGPTGPDIYF. The DNA for the CDR3 is TGTGCCAGCAGCGTAGGTCCGACAGGTCCCGACATATATTTT. V is TRBV9 and J is TRBJ1-3, with a tentative D call TRBD1 (6 bases). CDR3 length equals 14 residues. Between the trimmed V and J ends, which lost 0 bases and 12 bases, there was a span of 16 bases. Germline values: CDR1 SGDLS, CDR2 YYNGEE.

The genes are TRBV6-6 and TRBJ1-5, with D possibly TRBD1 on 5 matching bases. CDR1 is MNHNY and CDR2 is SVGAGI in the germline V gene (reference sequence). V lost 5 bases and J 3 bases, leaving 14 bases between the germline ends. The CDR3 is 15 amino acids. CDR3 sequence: CASSVLGTHNQPQHF. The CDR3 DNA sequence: TGTGCCAGCAGTGTCTTGGGGACTCACAATCAGCCCCAGCATTTT.

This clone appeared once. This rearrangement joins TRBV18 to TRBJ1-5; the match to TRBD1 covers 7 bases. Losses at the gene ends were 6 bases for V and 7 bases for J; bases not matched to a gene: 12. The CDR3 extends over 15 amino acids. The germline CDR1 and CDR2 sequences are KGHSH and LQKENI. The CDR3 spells CASSEQGRKGQPQHF. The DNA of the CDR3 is TGTGCCAGCTCGGAACAGGGGCGCAAAGGCCAGCCCCAGCATTTT.

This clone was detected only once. CDR3 loop: CASSPRGEGEGNEQFF. In DNA form, the CDR3 reads TGTGCCAGCAGTCCCCGGGGTGAGGGGGAGGGGAATGAGCAGTTCTTC. The rearrangement links TRBV27 to TRBJ2-1; D possibly corresponds to TRBD2 (7 bases). Trimming removed 5 bases at V and 7 bases at J, with 21 bases between. The length of the CDR3 is 16 residues. Germline assignment: CDR1 MNHEY and CDR2 SMNVEV (reference sequence).

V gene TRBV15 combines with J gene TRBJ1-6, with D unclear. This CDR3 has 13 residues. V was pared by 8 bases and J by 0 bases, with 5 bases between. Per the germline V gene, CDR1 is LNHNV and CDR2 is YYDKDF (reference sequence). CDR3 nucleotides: TGTGCCACCGGGAGCTCCTATAATTCACCCCTCCACTTT. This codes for CATGSSYNSPLHF.

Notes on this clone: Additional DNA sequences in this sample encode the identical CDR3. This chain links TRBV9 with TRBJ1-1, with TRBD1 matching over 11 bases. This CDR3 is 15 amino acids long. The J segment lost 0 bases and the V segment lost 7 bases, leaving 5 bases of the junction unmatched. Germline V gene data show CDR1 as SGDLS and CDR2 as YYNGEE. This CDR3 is CASQGQGGMNTEAFF. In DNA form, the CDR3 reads TGTGCCAGCCAGGGACAGGGGGGGATGAACACTGAAGCTTTCTTT. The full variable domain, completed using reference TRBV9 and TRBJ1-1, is DSGVTQTPKHLITATGQRVTLRCSPRSGDLSVYWYQQSLDQGLQFLIQYYNGEERAKGNILERFSAQQFPDLHSELNLSSLELGDSALYFCASQGQGGMNTEAFFGQGTRLTVV.

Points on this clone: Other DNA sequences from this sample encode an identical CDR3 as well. CDR3 loop: CASSQPRQGGNSPLHF. Here the CDR3 DNA reads TGTGCCAGCAGTCAACCTCGACAGGGAGGTAATTCACCCCTCCACTTT. The chain combines TRBV6-6 with TRBJ1-6; 7 bases match TRBD1. Per the germline V gene, CDR1 is MNHNY and CDR2 is SVGAGI (reference sequence). CDR3 size: 16 residues. Losses at the gene ends were 5 bases for V and 6 bases for J; bases not matched to a gene: 10.

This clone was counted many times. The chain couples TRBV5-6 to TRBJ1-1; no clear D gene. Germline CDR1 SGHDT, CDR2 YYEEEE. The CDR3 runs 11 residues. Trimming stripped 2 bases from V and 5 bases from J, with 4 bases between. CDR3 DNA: TGTGCCAGCAGCTTATATACTGAAGCTTTCTTT. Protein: CASSLYTEAFF.

The CDR3 loop is CASSLGRSSGNTIYF. In nucleotides, the CDR3 is TGTGCCAGCAGCTTAGGTAGGAGCTCTGGAAACACCATATATTTT. The J gene is TRBJ1-3, the V gene TRBV11-2; no clear D gene. Germline CDR1 SGHAT, CDR2 FQNNGV. Trimming took 1 base from V and 0 from J, leaving 7 bases between them. The CDR3 has 15 residues.

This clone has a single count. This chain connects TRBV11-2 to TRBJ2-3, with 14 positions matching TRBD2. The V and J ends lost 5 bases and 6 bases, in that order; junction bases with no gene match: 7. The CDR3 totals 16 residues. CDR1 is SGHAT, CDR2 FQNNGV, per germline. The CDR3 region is CASSLRTSGGPDTQYF. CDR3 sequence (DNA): TGTGCCAGCAGCCTCCGGACTAGCGGGGGGCCCGATACGCAGTATTTT.

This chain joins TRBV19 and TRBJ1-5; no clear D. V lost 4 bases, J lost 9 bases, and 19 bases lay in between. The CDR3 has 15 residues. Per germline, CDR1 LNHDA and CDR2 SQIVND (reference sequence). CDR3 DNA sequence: TGTGCCAGTAGTACGGACGGCTACTCGGGGTGGCCCCAGCATTTT. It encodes CASSTDGYSGWPQHF.

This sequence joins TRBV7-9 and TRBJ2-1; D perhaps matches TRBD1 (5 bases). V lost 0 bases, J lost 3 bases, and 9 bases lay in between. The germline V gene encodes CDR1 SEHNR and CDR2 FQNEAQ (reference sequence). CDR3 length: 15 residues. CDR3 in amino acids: CASSLADSHYNEQFF. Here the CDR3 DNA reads TGTGCCAGCAGCTTAGCCGACAGTCACTACAATGAGCAGTTCTTC.